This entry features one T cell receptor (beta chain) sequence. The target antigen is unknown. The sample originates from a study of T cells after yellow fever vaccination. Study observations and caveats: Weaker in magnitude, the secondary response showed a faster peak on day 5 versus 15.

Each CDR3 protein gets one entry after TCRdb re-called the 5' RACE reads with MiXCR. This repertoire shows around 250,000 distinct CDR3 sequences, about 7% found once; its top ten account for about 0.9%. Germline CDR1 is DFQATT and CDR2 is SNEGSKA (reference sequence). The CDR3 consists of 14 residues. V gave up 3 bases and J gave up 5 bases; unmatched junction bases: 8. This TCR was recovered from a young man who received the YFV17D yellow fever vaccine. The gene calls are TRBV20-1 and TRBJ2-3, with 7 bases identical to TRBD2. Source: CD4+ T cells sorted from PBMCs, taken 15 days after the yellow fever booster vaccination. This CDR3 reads CSASGAGALDTQYF. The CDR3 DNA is TGCAGTGCTAGTGGGGCGGGAGCGCTAGATACGCAGTATTTT.